This T cell receptor beta chain is from a study of blood T cell repertoires in COVID-19. Study at large: The analysed material was cDNA or gDNA that came from T cells, B-cell-depleted T cells, or PBMCs.

Libraries were prepared by immunoSEQ multiplex PCR; TCRdb keeps only in-frame clonotypes and omits some of them. Of 150,000 to 200,000 clones in the sample, roughly nine tenths were seen once. The sequenced material came from PBMCs or T cells enriched from blood (not recorded which). This TCR derives from a woman between 35 and 50 years old with acute COVID-19.

The CDR3 loop is CSASDRNTNEKLFF. The DNA of the CDR3 is TGCAGTGCTAGTGACAGGAACACGAATGAAAAACTGTTTTTT. The rearrangement links TRBV20-1 to TRBJ1-4; D might be TRBD1 (6 bases). V was cut by 3 bases and J by 5 bases, with 13 bases left in between. This CDR3 has 14 amino acids. Germline V gene sequence: CDR1 DFQATT, CDR2 SNEGSKA (reference sequence).